The 11 T cell receptor beta chains below were found in one sample sequenced in a study of blood T cells in healthy people across ages. Sample-barcoded 5' priming and a J-beta primer mix drove a second PCR of roughly 6 to 12 cycles. TCRdb reprocessed the 5' RACE reads with MiXCR, giving one entry per CDR3 protein. The sample carries fewer than 1 million distinct CDR3 sequences, 40% to 50% recorded once. Specimen: blood. These receptors all stem from a man in his sixties in good health.

The chain carries TRBV7-2 and TRBJ2-7; 13 bases are a match to TRBD2. This CDR3 has 20 residues. Germline V gives CDR1 SGHTA, CDR2 FQGNSA. Trimming removed 0 bases from V and 5 bases from J; junction bases left unmatched: 16. The CDR3 nucleotides read TGTGCCAGCAGCTTAGCCTACCTTTCACCTACTAGCGGGAGGGCCCACGAGCAGTACTTC. It codes for CASSLAYLSPTSGRAHEQYF.

This clonotype showed up just a few times. Mismatch with germline at one junction end may stem from a read error. This chain uses TRBV5-1 with TRBJ2-3, with 9 positions matching TRBD2. From germline, CDR1 is SGHRS and CDR2 YFSETQ. The CDR3 covers 15 residues. The CDR3 here is CASSLGSGRTDTQYF. CDR3 bases: TGTGCCAGCAGCTTGGGTAGCGGGAGAACAGATACGCAGTATTTT.

This chain links TRBV4-3 with TRBJ1-3, with 7 bases aligning to TRBD1. CDR3 length: 16 residues. The V and J ends lost 4 bases and 3 bases, in that order; junction bases with no gene match: 9. Germline assignment: CDR1 LGHNA and CDR2 YSLEER. The CDR3 protein is CASSRGITGDGNTIYF. The CDR3 DNA reads TGCGCCAGCAGCCGAGGGATCACAGGGGATGGAAACACCATATATTTT.

Only a few counts were recorded for this clonotype. The V and J genes are TRBV2 and TRBJ1-2; no clear D. The germline gives CDR1 SNHLY, CDR2 FYNNEI. The CDR3 is 12 residues long. The germline V and J ends were trimmed by 4 bases and 1 base, with 4 bases remaining between them. This CDR3 is CASSANNYGYTF. Here the CDR3 DNA reads TGTGCCAGCAGTGCCAATAACTATGGCTACACCTTC.

The chain is built from TRBV5-1 and TRBJ2-3; 10 nucleotides agree with TRBD1. Per the germline V gene, CDR1 is SGHRS and CDR2 is YFSETQ. This CDR3 region has 15 residues. Losses at the gene ends were 5 bases for V and 3 bases for J; bases not matched to a gene: 6. CDR3 sequence (DNA): TGCGCCAGCAGATCCGGGACAGGGGTGACAGATACGCAGTATTTT. Its translation is CASRSGTGVTDTQYF.

The chain recombines TRBV20-1 with TRBJ2-7; perhaps D is TRBD1 or TRBD2 (5 bases each). Per the germline V gene, CDR1 is DFQATT and CDR2 is SNEGSKA (reference sequence). The CDR3 is 13 amino acids. With 0 bases removed from V and 7 bases from J, the gap between germline ends came to 13 bases. As DNA, the CDR3 is TGCAGTGCTAGAGACCAGGGAGTAGGTGAGCAGTACTTC. It is translated as CSARDQGVGEQYF.

The V and J genes are TRBV2 and TRBJ2-3; TRBD2 agrees at 10 bases. The V gene end was trimmed by 6 bases and the J gene end by 6 bases; junction bases not matched to a gene: 12. From germline, CDR1 is SNHLY and CDR2 FYNNEI. This CDR3 is 16 amino acids long. The CDR3 DNA is TGTGCCAGCAGAGATAGCGGGGGGAGGATCAGGGATACGCAGTATTTT. Amino acids: CASRDSGGRIRDTQYF.

This clonotype has only a few counts. J is TRBJ2-3 and V is TRBV4-2, with 11 bases matching TRBD2. CDR3 length equals 15 residues. Germline V gene lookup returns CDR1 LGHNA and CDR2 YNFKEQ. V trimming: 8 bases; J trimming: 4 bases; junction bases outside the gene matches: 8. The CDR3 region has the DNA TGTGCCAGCTTAGCGGGGGGGCTGGGGGCAGATACGCAGTATTTT. Residues: CASLAGGLGADTQYF.

The count of this clonotype is one. CDR3 in DNA: TGTGCCAGCAGATCTGTAGCGGGGGGGCCAGATGAGCAGTTCTTC. Its translation is CASRSVAGGPDEQFF. The chain has TRBV5-6 and TRBJ2-1; 11 bases align to TRBD2. V was clipped by 5 bases and J by 8 bases; unmatched bases: 9. The length of the CDR3 is 15 residues. Germline CDR1 SGHDT, CDR2 YYEEEE.

This clonotype turned up a few times. The chain has TRBV20-1 and TRBJ2-1; D remains ambiguous. This CDR3 has 15 residues. CDR1 and CDR2 from the germline V gene are DFQATT and SNEGSKA (reference sequence). Trimming cost V 5 bases and J 6 bases, with 20 bases left between them. Here the CDR3 DNA reads TGCAGTGCTCGGCCCCCCAAGCTAGTTCTCAATGAGCAGTTCTTC. It yields the protein CSARPPKLVLNEQFF.

The chain has TRBV18 and TRBJ2-5; the D is unclear. This CDR3 has 14 residues. Trimming took 2 bases from V and 5 from J, leaving 12 bases between them. Germline CDR1 KGHSH, CDR2 LQKENI. The CDR3: CASSPATKEETQYF. In nucleotides, the CDR3 is TGTGCCAGCTCACCAGCGACAAAGGAGGAGACCCAGTACTTC.